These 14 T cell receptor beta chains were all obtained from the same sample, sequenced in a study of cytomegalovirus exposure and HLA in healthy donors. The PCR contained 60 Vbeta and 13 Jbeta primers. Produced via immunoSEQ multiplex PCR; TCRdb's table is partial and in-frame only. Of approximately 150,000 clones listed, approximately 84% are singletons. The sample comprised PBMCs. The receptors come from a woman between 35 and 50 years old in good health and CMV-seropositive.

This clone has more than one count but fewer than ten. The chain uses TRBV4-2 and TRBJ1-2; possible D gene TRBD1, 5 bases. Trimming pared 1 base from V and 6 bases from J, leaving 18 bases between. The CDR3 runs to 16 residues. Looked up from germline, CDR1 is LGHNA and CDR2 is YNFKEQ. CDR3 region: CASSQAFQGSSDGYTF. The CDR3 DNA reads TGTGCCAGCAGCCAAGCATTTCAGGGTAGTTCCGATGGCTACACCTTC.

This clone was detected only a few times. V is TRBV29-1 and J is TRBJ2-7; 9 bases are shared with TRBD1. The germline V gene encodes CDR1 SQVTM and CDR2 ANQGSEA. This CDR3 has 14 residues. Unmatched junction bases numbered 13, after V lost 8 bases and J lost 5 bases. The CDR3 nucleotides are TGCAGCATCTCCGGGACAGGGAGAGGCGACGAGCAGTACTTC. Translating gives CSISGTGRGDEQYF.

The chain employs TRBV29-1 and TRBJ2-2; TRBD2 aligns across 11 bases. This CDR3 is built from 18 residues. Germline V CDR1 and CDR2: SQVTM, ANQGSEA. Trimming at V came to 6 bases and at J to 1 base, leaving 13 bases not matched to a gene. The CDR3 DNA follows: TGCAGCGTAGCACCGACTCCGCTAGCGGGGGGGAACACCGGGGAGCTGTTTTTT. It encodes CSVAPTPLAGGNTGELFF.

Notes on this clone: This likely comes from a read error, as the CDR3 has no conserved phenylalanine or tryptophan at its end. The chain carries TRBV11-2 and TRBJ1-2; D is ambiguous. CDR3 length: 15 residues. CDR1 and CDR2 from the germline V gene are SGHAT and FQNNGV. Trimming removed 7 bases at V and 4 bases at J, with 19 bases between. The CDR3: CASNHPRLSGYGYTS. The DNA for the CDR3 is TGTGCCAGCAACCATCCCCGGTTAAGCGGCTATGGCTACACCTCC.

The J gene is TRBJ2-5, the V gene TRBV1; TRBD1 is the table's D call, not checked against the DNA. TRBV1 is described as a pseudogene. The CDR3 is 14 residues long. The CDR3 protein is CTSSQVSDKETQYF. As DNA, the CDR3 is TGCACCAGCAGCCAAGTATCAGATAAAGAGACCCAGTACTTC.

The CDR3 loop is CASSSSGTGGYGYTF. The CDR3 DNA reads as TGCGCCAGCAGCTCGTCCGGGACAGGGGGATATGGCTACACCTTC. The V call is TRBV5-1, the J call TRBJ1-2; 11 bases map to TRBD1. The length of the CDR3 is 15 residues. The J segment lost 5 bases and the V segment lost 3 bases, leaving 6 bases of the junction unmatched. The germline CDR1 and CDR2 sequences are SGHRS and YFSETQ.

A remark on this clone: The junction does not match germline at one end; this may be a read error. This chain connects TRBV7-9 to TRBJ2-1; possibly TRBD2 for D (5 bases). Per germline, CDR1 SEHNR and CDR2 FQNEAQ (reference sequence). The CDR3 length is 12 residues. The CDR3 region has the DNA TGTTCCAGCAGCTACCTAGCCAATGAGCAGTTCTTC. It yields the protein CSSSYLANEQFF.

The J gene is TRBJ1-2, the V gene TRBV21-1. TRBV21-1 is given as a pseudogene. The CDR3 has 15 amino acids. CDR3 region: CASSNKARANYGYTF. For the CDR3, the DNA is TGTGCCAGCAGCAACAAAGCGCGGGCGAACTATGGCTACACCTTC.

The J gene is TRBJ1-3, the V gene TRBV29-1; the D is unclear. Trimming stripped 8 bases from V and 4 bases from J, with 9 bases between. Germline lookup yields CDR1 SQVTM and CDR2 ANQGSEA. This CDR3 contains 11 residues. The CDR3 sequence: CSSEEGNTIYF. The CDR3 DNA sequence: TGCAGCTCGGAGGAGGGAAACACCATATATTTT. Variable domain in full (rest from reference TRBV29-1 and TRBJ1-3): SAVISQKPSRDICQRGTSLTIQCQVDSQVTMMFWYRQQPGQSLTLIATANQGSEATYESGFVIDKFPISRPNLTFSTLTVSNMSPEDSSIYLCSSEEGNTIYFGEGSWLTVV.

DNA for the CDR3: TGTGCCAGTAGCCCCGCAGGAGGAGGCTACACCTTC. Translating it yields CASSPAGGGYTF. This chain connects TRBV19 to TRBJ1-2; D not resolved. The V and J ends lost 6 bases and 8 bases respectively, with 13 bases between them. Germline V gene lookup returns CDR1 LNHDA and CDR2 SQIVND (reference sequence). This CDR3 is built from 12 residues.

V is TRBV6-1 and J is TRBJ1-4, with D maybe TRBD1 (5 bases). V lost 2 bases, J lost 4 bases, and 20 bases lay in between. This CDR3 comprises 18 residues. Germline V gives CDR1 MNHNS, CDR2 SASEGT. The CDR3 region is CASSEYLPRQTLNEKLFF. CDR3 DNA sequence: TGTGCCAGCAGTGAATATCTGCCCCGACAGACTCTTAATGAAAAACTGTTTTTT.

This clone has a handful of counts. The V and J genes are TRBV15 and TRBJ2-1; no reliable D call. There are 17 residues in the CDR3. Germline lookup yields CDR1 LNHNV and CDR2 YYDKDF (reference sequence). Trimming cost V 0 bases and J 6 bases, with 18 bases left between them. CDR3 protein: CATSRETLRVSVNEQFF. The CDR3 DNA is TGTGCCACCAGCAGAGAGACCCTTCGGGTCAGCGTCAATGAGCAGTTCTTC.

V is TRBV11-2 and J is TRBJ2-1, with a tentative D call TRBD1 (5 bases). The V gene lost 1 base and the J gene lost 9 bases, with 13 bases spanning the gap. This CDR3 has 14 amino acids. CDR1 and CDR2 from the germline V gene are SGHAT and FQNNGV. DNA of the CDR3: TGTGCCAGCAGCTTAGCTCAGGGTTTCGGTGAGCAGTTCTTC. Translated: CASSLAQGFGEQFF.

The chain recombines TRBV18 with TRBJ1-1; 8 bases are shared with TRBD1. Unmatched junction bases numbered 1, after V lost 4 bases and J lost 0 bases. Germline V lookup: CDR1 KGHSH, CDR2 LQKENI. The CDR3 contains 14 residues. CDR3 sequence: CASSRDRLNTEAFF. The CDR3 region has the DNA TGTGCCAGCTCACGGGACAGGCTGAACACTGAAGCTTTCTTT. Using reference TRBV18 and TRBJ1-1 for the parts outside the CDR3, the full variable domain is NAGVMQNPRHLVRRRGQEARLRCSPMKGHSHVYWYRQLPEEGLKFMVYLQKENIIDESGMPKERFSAEFPKEGPSILRIQQVVRGDSAAYFCASSRDRLNTEAFFGQGTRLTVV.